Listed below are T cell receptor beta chains from one sample, sequenced in a study of T cells in Graves' hyperthyroidism and ophthalmopathy. TCRdb independently ran MiXCR on the multiplex PCR reads; one entry per CDR3 protein. The data show 300,000 to 450,000 distinct CDR3 sequences, around 18% seen once. Sequencing was carried out using blood. The receptors originated from a man in his late teens or twenties with Graves' ophthalmopathy. Each CDR3 is given with its conserved first and last residue. D genes are given only for firm matches. The size field is filled for only some rows; it gives once, few, many or a size class.

D: NA
J: TRBJ1-2
V: TRBV7-8
size: many
CDR3: CASSPGAFYGYTF
DNA: TGTGCCAGCAGCCCGGGTGCCTTCTATGGCTACACCTTC

D: NA
J: TRBJ1-2
V: TRBV7-8
size: few
CDR3: CASSPRGIGGYTF
DNA: TGTGCCAGCAGCCCCCGGGGGATAGGGGGCTACACCTTC

D: TRBD2
J: TRBJ2-2
V: TRBV5-1
size: many
CDR3: CASSVGLAGVTGELFF
DNA: TGCGCCAGCAGCGTCGGACTAGCGGGGGTGACCGGGGAGCTGTTTTTT

D: NA
J: TRBJ1-2
V: TRBV15
size: many
CDR3: CATSSDPLSAGYTF
DNA: TGTGCCACCAGCAGTGACCCGCTAAGCGCTGGCTACACCTTC

D: NA
J: TRBJ2-7
V: TRBV2
size: many
CDR3: CASSEMAGVYEQYF
DNA: TGTGCCAGCAGTGAGATGGCAGGGGTCTACGAGCAGTACTTC

D: TRBD2
J: TRBJ2-1
V: TRBV2
size: NA
CDR3: CASKSSGGEQFF
DNA: TGTGCCAGCAAGTCTAGCGGGGGGGAGCAGTTCTTC

D: NA
J: TRBJ1-2
V: TRBV5-1
size: NA
CDR3: CASSFQGFNYGYTF
DNA: TGCGCCAGCAGCTTCCAGGGTTTTAACTATGGCTACACCTTC

D: NA
J: TRBJ2-7
V: TRBV6-1
size: NA
CDR3: CASSPWSSYEQYF
DNA: TGTGCCAGCAGTCCATGGTCCTCCTACGAGCAGTACTTC

D: TRBD1
J: TRBJ2-5
V: TRBV3-1
size: NA
CDR3: CASSQKTGTEETQYF
DNA: TGTGCCAGCAGCCAAAAGACAGGGACCGAAGAGACCCAGTACTTC

D: NA
J: TRBJ1-2
V: TRBV4-2
size: NA
CDR3: CASSQVSWGDYGYTF
DNA: TGTGCCAGCAGCCAAGTTAGTTGGGGGGACTATGGCTACACCTTC